This T cell receptor (beta chain) was sequenced in a study of post-analysis software for immune sequencing data. The CDR3 extends over 15 amino acids. The germline CDR1 and CDR2 sequences are PRHDT and FYEKMQ (reference sequence). Trimming cost V 5 bases and J 12 bases, with 25 bases left between them. Study-wide findings and caveats: Multiple sclerosis patients had significantly lower normalized Chao1 diversity than controls. Comparison of patients with controls showed five TRBV segments more frequent in patients, TRBV5-6, TRBV5-1 and TRBV20-1 among them.

cDNA libraries of TCR beta carried unique molecular identifiers. TCRdb recomputed calls from the PCR reads with MiXCR, one row per CDR3 protein. The sample shows approximately 440,000 distinct CDR3 sequences, roughly 45% of them seen only once. Comment on this clonotype: As yet, its antigen is unknown.

Sequencing was done on a sample of blood. The rearrangement joins TRBV13 to TRBJ2-5, with TRBD2 as a possible D gene (5 bases). This sequence originates from a girl aged 10-17 years with multiple sclerosis. The CDR3 region has the DNA TGTGCCAGCAGCGAAACTATCGGGATCTCGGCGAGAAAGTACTTC. This encodes CASSETIGISARKYF. Full variable domain (outside the CDR3, taken from reference TRBV13 and TRBJ2-5): AAGVIQSPRHLIKEKRETATLKCYPIPRHDTVYWYQQGPGQDPQFLISFYEKMQSDKGSIPDRFSAQQFSDYHSELNMSSLELGDSALYFCASSETIGISARKYFGPGTRLLVL.